This TCR beta chain was sequenced for a study of cytomegalovirus exposure and HLA in healthy donors. The PCR had 60 Vbeta and 13 Jbeta primers. Assay used: immunoSEQ multiplex PCR; TCRdb lists only in-frame clones, some missing. The sample totals 150,000 or so clones; its top ten clones hold 2% to 2.5%. V was clipped by 3 bases and J by 8 bases, with 13 bases between them. Germline CDR1 SEHNR, CDR2 FQNEAQ (reference sequence). This CDR3 spans 13 amino acids. This chain links TRBV7-9 with TRBJ1-1, with D possibly being TRBD1 (5 bases). The receptor comes from a woman aged 18-35 years in good health and CMV-seronegative. Sequencing input: PBMCs. Here the CDR3 reads CASSFSGQGEAFF. CDR3 DNA: TGTGCCAGCAGCTTTTCAGGGCAAGGGGAAGCTTTCTTT.